The 27 T cell receptor beta chains below come from one sample, sequenced in a study of blood T cells in healthy people across ages. Sample-barcoded 5' priming and a J-beta primer mix drove a second PCR of roughly 6 to 12 cycles. TCRdb re-called the 5' RACE reads with MiXCR, one entry per CDR3 protein. The sample carries approximately 780,000 distinct CDR3 sequences, around 25% recorded once. The sample also formed part of further work on T cells of mothers and their children.

The specimen sequenced was blood. The receptors come from a boy between 10 and 17 years old in good health.

This chain uses TRBV11-2 with TRBJ2-5; the D gene is possibly TRBD1 (5 bases). CDR3 length equals 15 residues. Germline CDR1 and CDR2: SGHAT and FQNNGV. Trimming pared 3 bases from V and 2 bases from J, leaving 13 bases between. CDR3 region: CASSLGFRAQETQYF. CDR3 in DNA: TGTGCCAGCAGCTTGGGTTTCAGGGCTCAAGAGACCCAGTACTTC.

The rearrangement joins TRBV4-2 to TRBJ2-7; the D gene could be TRBD1 or TRBD2 (5 bases each). Per the germline V gene, CDR1 is LGHNA and CDR2 is YNFKEQ. Trimming cost V 0 bases and J 3 bases, with 30 bases left between them. This CDR3 spans 21 amino acids. CDR3 in DNA: TGTGCCAGCAGCCAAGATATGGTGGGACCTGGGCAGGGAACGGGGATCTACGAGCAGTACTTC. This sequence encodes CASSQDMVGPGQGTGIYEQYF.

Only a few counts were recorded for this clonotype. The chain uses TRBV28 and TRBJ1-2, with 7 bases fitting TRBD1. The CDR3 extends over 14 amino acids. Germline loops: CDR1 MDHEN, CDR2 SYDVKM. V shed 6 bases, J shed 1 base, and the junction held 5 bases outside the gene matches. The CDR3 protein is CASRSGGSNYGYTF. DNA for the CDR3: TGTGCCAGCAGGTCAGGGGGGAGTAACTATGGCTACACCTTC.

This clonotype was recorded at least ten times. The CDR3 sequence: CASSLDGQNQPQHF. The CDR3, as DNA: TGTGCCAGCAGTCTTGACGGCCAAAATCAGCCCCAGCATTTT. J is TRBJ1-5 and V is TRBV12-3 or TRBV12-4; D remains ambiguous. Trimming removed 5 bases at V and 4 bases at J, with 12 bases between. This CDR3 contains 14 residues.

On this clonotype: Compared with germline, one end of the junction differs, possibly owing to a read error. This chain uses TRBV18 with TRBJ2-7, with D tentatively TRBD1 (5 bases). Germline CDR1 KGHSH, CDR2 LQKENI. The CDR3 sequence is 14 residues long. This CDR3 is CASSPGAGPYVQYF. The CDR3, as DNA: TGTGCCAGCTCACCAGGGGCAGGGCCCTACGTGCAGTACTTC.

This clonotype was recorded a few times. CDR3 sequence reads: CASKGGGKETQYF. Written as DNA, the CDR3 is TGTGCCAGCAAAGGGGGGGGCAAAGAGACCCAGTACTTC. The rearrangement joins TRBV7-8 to TRBJ2-7; tentatively, D is TRBD2 (7 bases). The DNA end favors TRBJ2-5, so the J call may be wrong. CDR3 length equals 13 residues. Per germline, CDR1 SGHVS and CDR2 FQNEAQ.

This chain links TRBV12-5 with TRBJ2-5; 8 bases line up with TRBD1. TRBJ2-1 explains the end of the DNA better; the J call may be wrong. The CDR3 sequence is 15 residues long. Germline V gene lookup returns CDR1 LGHNT and CDR2 FRNRAP. CDR3 DNA: TGTGCTAGTGGTTTGCGACAGGGGTACTACAATGAGCAGTTCTTC. Translating it yields CASGLRQGYYNEQFF.

The CDR3 bases are TGCAGTGCTAGAGAAAGGACTAGCGGGGTCGCCTACAATGAGCAGTTCTTC. Its protein product is CSARERTSGVAYNEQFF. This sequence joins TRBV20-1 and TRBJ2-1, with TRBD2 identical over 12 bases. From germline, CDR1 is DFQATT and CDR2 SNEGSKA (reference sequence). The CDR3 contains 17 residues. V gave up 0 bases and J gave up 2 bases; unmatched junction bases: 5.

This clonotype was counted a few times. The chain has TRBV29-1 and TRBJ1-4, with D perhaps TRBD1 (5 bases). CDR3 size: 12 residues. V gave up 4 bases and J gave up 8 bases, with 11 bases separating them. Germline CDR1 reads SQVTM; CDR2 reads ANQGSEA. CDR3 bases: TGCAGCGTTGGGGGAGGGGCCGAAAAACTGTTTTTT. Translation gives CSVGGGAEKLFF.

This clonotype appeared a few times. The chain recombines TRBV2 with TRBJ2-3; the D is unclear. Germline lookup yields CDR1 SNHLY and CDR2 FYNNEI. V was clipped by 3 bases and J by 6 bases, with 10 bases between them. This CDR3 has 13 amino acids. The CDR3 loop reads CASSDLGVDTQYF. The CDR3 nucleotides read TGTGCCAGCAGTGATTTGGGTGTGGATACGCAGTATTTT.

The V call is TRBV20-1, the J call TRBJ1-2; maybe TRBD1 (6 bases). V lost 5 bases and J lost 0, with 10 bases in between. The germline V gene encodes CDR1 DFQATT and CDR2 SNEGSKA (reference sequence). The CDR3 runs to 13 residues. The CDR3 region is CSAPWGPNYGYTF. DNA for the CDR3: TGCAGTGCTCCCTGGGGGCCTAACTATGGCTACACCTTC.

This clonotype was counted a few times. The chain employs TRBV29-1 and TRBJ1-2, with 10 nucleotides matching TRBD1. The CDR3 is made up of 14 amino acids. The germline V gene encodes CDR1 SQVTM and CDR2 ANQGSEA. Trimming removed 4 bases from V and 5 bases from J; junction bases left unmatched: 7. The CDR3 DNA follows: TGCAGCGTTGTATTGTGGGGACAGGGGTATGGCTACACCTTC. Translated: CSVVLWGQGYGYTF.

The chain carries TRBV20-1 and TRBJ2-7; 7 bases line up with TRBD1. The length of the CDR3 is 13 residues. J lost 6 bases, V lost 6 bases, and 11 bases had no gene match. CDR1 is DFQATT and CDR2 is SNEGSKA in the germline V gene (reference sequence). The CDR3, as DNA: TGCAGTGCCAGGGGGACCACTGCTACCGAGCAGTACTTC. This gives the protein CSARGTTATEQYF.

The chain has TRBV7-2 and TRBJ2-3; D remains ambiguous. Between the trimmed V and J ends, which lost 4 bases and 9 bases, there was a span of 14 bases. Germline CDR1 reads SGHTA; CDR2 reads FQGNSA. The CDR3 is 13 amino acids. Written as DNA, the CDR3 is TGTGCCAGCAGCTGGCCCCAGCCCTCCACGCAGTATTTT. It encodes CASSWPQPSTQYF.

The rearrangement joins TRBV18 to TRBJ1-2, with 11 nucleotides matching TRBD1. Losses at the gene ends were 2 bases for V and 5 bases for J; bases not matched to a gene: 4. Per germline, CDR1 KGHSH and CDR2 LQKENI. The CDR3 loop spans 15 amino acids. The CDR3 bases are TGTGCCAGCTCACCAGGACAGGGGGCTGGTTATGGCTACACCTTC. Its translation is CASSPGQGAGYGYTF.

In this sample, this clonotype turned up a few times. The chain employs TRBV11-2 and TRBJ2-6; TRBD2 matches 7 bases. CDR1 is SGHAT, CDR2 FQNNGV, per germline. Unmatched junction bases numbered 7, after V lost 5 bases and J lost 12 bases. The CDR3 length is 13 residues. The CDR3 DNA reads as TGTGCCAGCAGCCCCGCCGGCGGGGGCGTCCTGACTTTC. It yields the protein CASSPAGGGVLTF.

The V gene is TRBV18, the J gene TRBJ2-7; 8 bases fit TRBD2. Germline V gives CDR1 KGHSH, CDR2 LQKENI. The CDR3 contains 13 residues. With 8 bases clipped from V and 6 bases from J, the junction kept 9 bases outside the gene matches. CDR3 sequence: CASHPGGASEQYF. The CDR3 DNA reads as TGTGCCAGCCACCCGGGGGGGGCCAGCGAGCAGTACTTC.

The V and J genes are TRBV20-1 and TRBJ1-2; D not certain. Trimming removed 6 bases from V and 9 bases from J, with 17 bases in between. CDR3 length: 12 amino acids. CDR1 DFQATT and CDR2 SNEGSKA come from the germline V gene (reference sequence). CDR3 DNA: TGCAGTGCCTCGGAGATTCGTGATCGCTACACCTTC. This translates into CSASEIRDRYTF.

Only a few counts were recorded for this clonotype. The V call is TRBV20-1, the J call TRBJ1-1; TRBD1 might be the D (6 bases). Deletions cut 5 bases from V and 5 bases from J, with 21 bases between. The CDR3 runs 15 residues. Germline loops: CDR1 DFQATT, CDR2 SNEGSKA (reference sequence). The CDR3 DNA follows: TGCAGTGCTCCAGACAGGTCAAAGGGGGGGACTGAAGCTTTCTTT. This codes for CSAPDRSKGGTEAFF.

This clonotype showed up just a few times. The chain carries TRBV27 and TRBJ2-7; TRBD2 is a possible D gene (5 bases). CDR1 is MNHEY and CDR2 is SMNVEV in the germline V gene (reference sequence). The CDR3 is 13 residues long. V lost 4 bases to trimming and J lost 7 bases, with 14 bases between them. CDR3 DNA: TGTGCCAGCAGTTACGGTCCTTCGGGAGAGCAGTACTTC. It is translated as CASSYGPSGEQYF.

V and J are TRBV29-1 and TRBJ2-5; D possibly corresponds to TRBD2 (6 bases). The J call may be in error: the DNA end matches TRBJ2-7 better. This CDR3 comprises 13 residues. Germline V gene lookup returns CDR1 SQVTM and CDR2 ANQGSEA. DNA of the CDR3: TGCAGCGCTAAGCCCGGGAGCTCCTACGAGCAGTACTTC. Protein sequence: CSAKPGSSYEQYF.

The chain employs TRBV6-5 and TRBJ2-5, with D perhaps being TRBD1 or TRBD2 (6 bases each). CDR3 size: 14 residues. Deletions cut 2 bases from V and 3 bases from J, with 10 bases between. The germline V gene has CDR1 MNHEY and CDR2 SVGAGI. As DNA, the CDR3 is TGTGCCAGCAGTTACCGGGGGCCGAAAGAGACCCAGTACTTC. It codes for CASSYRGPKETQYF.

The V call is TRBV20-1, the J call TRBJ2-1; 12 bases line up with TRBD2. Trimming took 2 bases from V and 12 from J; bases not matched to a gene: 8. The length of the CDR3 is 14 residues. The V gene's germline CDR1 is DFQATT and CDR2 SNEGSKA (reference sequence). Here the CDR3 DNA reads TGCAGTGCTAGACCCGAGACTAGCGGGAGATCGCAGTTCTTC. Translated: CSARPETSGRSQFF.

The chain recombines TRBV21-1 with TRBJ2-7; the D call of TRBD1 is as the table states it, not checked on the DNA. The DNA end is a closer match to TRBJ2-1, so the J assignment may be wrong. TRBV21-1 is a known pseudogene. This CDR3 spans 16 amino acids. CDR3 sequence (DNA): TGTGCCAGCAGCGCAACTGGCAGGGGGCATTTCGATGAGCAGTTCTTC. Translated, it gives CASSATGRGHFDEQFF.

The chain uses TRBV20-1 and TRBJ1-1; D gene unclear. Germline assignment: CDR1 DFQATT and CDR2 SNEGSKA (reference sequence). The V and J ends lost 4 bases and 2 bases respectively, with 11 bases between them. There are 13 residues in the CDR3. The CDR3 DNA reads as TGCAGTGCTATCCGGGCTGGAAACACTGAAGCTTTCTTT. Its protein product is CSAIRAGNTEAFF.

This chain uses TRBV6-5 with TRBJ1-3, with 8 bases matching TRBD1. Germline CDR1 MNHEY, CDR2 SVGAGI. V gave up 6 bases and J gave up 4 bases; unmatched junction bases: 5. The CDR3 contains 14 residues. The CDR3 sequence is CASSIGQGGNTIYF. The CDR3 coding sequence is TGTGCCAGCAGCATCGGACAGGGAGGAAACACCATATATTTT.

This clonotype was observed a handful of times. The chain carries TRBV20-1 and TRBJ1-4; a possible D gene is TRBD1 (5 bases). This CDR3 region has 14 residues. Looked up from germline, CDR1 is DFQATT and CDR2 is SNEGSKA (reference sequence). Trimming pared 6 bases from V and 1 base from J, leaving 12 bases between. CDR3 coding DNA: TGCAGTGCGATTACTGGGGGAACTAATGAAAAACTGTTTTTT. Its protein product is CSAITGGTNEKLFF.